These 8 T cell receptor beta chains were all obtained from the same sample, sequenced in a study of cytomegalovirus exposure and HLA in healthy donors. 13 Jbeta primers and 60 Vbeta primers were used for the PCR. Some clones are missing from TCRdb's copy, which holds only in-frame ones; the method was immunoSEQ multiplex PCR. The sample records about 110,000 clones, roughly 80% being singletons. Input material: PBMCs. The receptors were gathered from a female donor in good health and CMV-seropositive.

V usage is TRBV6-5 and J usage is TRBJ2-7, with a possible D match to TRBD2 (7 bases). From germline, CDR1 is MNHEY and CDR2 SVGAGI. The CDR3 consists of 14 residues. V lost 2 bases and J 5 bases, leaving 13 bases between the germline ends. CDR3 loop: CASSYTGGKDEQYF. CDR3 sequence (DNA): TGTGCCAGCAGTTACACGGGGGGCAAGGACGAGCAGTACTTC.

This clone was detected many times. This sequence joins TRBV7-8 and TRBJ2-7, with TRBD2 matching over 7 bases. CDR3 length: 14 amino acids. Per germline, CDR1 SGHVS and CDR2 FQNEAQ. With V trimmed by 1 base and J by 0 bases, 0 bases remained unmatched. DNA for the CDR3: TGTGCCAGCAGCTTAGAGCGGGGCTCCTACGAGCAGTACTTC. Protein product: CASSLERGSYEQYF.

The chain carries TRBV27 and TRBJ1-2; the match to TRBD1 covers 9 bases. Trimming at V came to 1 base and at J to 2 bases, leaving 2 bases not matched to a gene. In germline, CDR1 is MNHEY, CDR2 SMNVEV (reference sequence). The CDR3 extends over 15 amino acids. The chain's CDR3 is CASSLFGQGNYGYTF. CDR3 sequence (DNA): TGTGCCAGCAGTTTATTTGGACAGGGGAACTATGGCTACACCTTC.

The count of this clone is one. The rearrangement joins TRBV7-2 to TRBJ2-5, with D perhaps TRBD1 (5 bases). The DNA end lines up better with TRBJ2-7; the J call may be wrong. The CDR3 is made up of 12 amino acids. The germline V gene encodes CDR1 SGHTA and CDR2 FQGNSA. In DNA form, the CDR3 reads TGTGCCAGCAGCCGGACACTGTACGAGCAGTACTTC. Translating gives CASSRTLYEQYF.

The chain has TRBV2 and TRBJ1-5; TRBD1 aligns across 7 bases. This CDR3 region has 15 residues. Trimming removed 3 bases from V and 5 bases from J; junction bases left unmatched: 7. In germline, CDR1 is SNHLY, CDR2 FYNNEI. CDR3: CASSEETGLDQPQHF. CDR3 DNA: TGTGCCAGCAGTGAGGAGACAGGGTTGGATCAGCCCCAGCATTTT. Filled out from reference TRBV2 and TRBJ1-5, the complete variable domain reads EPEVTQTPSHQVTQMGQEVILRCVPISNHLYFYWYRQILGQKVEFLVSFYNNEISEKSEIFDDQFSVERPDGSNFTLKIRSTKLEDSAMYFCASSEETGLDQPQHFGDGTRLSIL.

This chain uses TRBV5-5 with TRBJ1-4; the D is unclear. Germline V CDR1 and CDR2: SGHKS, YYEKEE (reference sequence). This CDR3 is built from 15 residues. V was clipped by 4 bases and J by 7 bases, with 17 bases between them. The CDR3 region has the DNA TGTGCCAGCAGCCCCTTGCCGGGGATCAGTGAAAAACTGTTTTTT. Translated: CASSPLPGISEKLFF.

This sequence joins TRBV5-6 and TRBJ2-1; TRBD2 matches at 7 bases. The CDR3 sequence is 19 residues long. Germline V gives CDR1 SGHDT, CDR2 YYEEEE. V shed 2 bases, J shed 8 bases, and the junction held 22 bases outside the gene matches. The CDR3 protein is CASSLWKLGRGTMRDEQFF. Here the CDR3 DNA reads TGTGCCAGCAGCTTATGGAAATTGGGGAGGGGTACAATGAGAGATGAGCAGTTCTTC.

The chain joins TRBV7-6 to TRBJ2-7; tentative D call: TRBD1 (5 bases). There are 15 residues in the CDR3. Trimming removed 5 bases from V and 0 bases from J, with 14 bases in between. Germline CDR1 and CDR2: SGHVS and FNYEAQ. The CDR3 DNA follows: TGTGCCAGCAGCCCCTTGGACAAGGACTCCTACGAGCAGTACTTC. Residues: CASSPLDKDSYEQYF.